This TCR beta chain was sequenced in a study of T-cell memory formation after mild COVID-19 (dated by TCRdb to about 2021). Broadly, across the study: TCR sequence clusters from the two donors were found to be largely donor specific. T-cell clones expanding and contracting after mild COVID-19 in two donors were tracked by longitudinal TCRalpha and TCRbeta repertoire sequencing. The cohort was made up of two young adult volunteers, one female and one male, who were previously healthy.

Results and caveats for the whole study, not just this receptor: Some responding clones were detected in pre-infection memory, which suggested that pre-existing cross-reactive memory T cells had joined the SARS-CoV-2 response. Contracting CD4+ clones were located mainly in the CM and EM memory subsets, whereas CD8+ clones were found to be enriched in EMRA. Balanced CD4/CD8 phenotypes were observed for clones contracting from day 15 to 85, whereas a bias towards CD4+ was observed for a second wave of clones expanding from day 15 to 37. Only a couple of mild cases were covered in the study, and larger cohorts including severe cases with pre-infection samples were considered necessary. The second-wave clones that peaked on day 37 were not confirmed to be SARS-CoV-2 specific.

PBMCs were isolated by Ficoll-Paque density gradient centrifugation. Sequencing relied on an Illumina NovaSeq 6000. TCRalpha and TCRbeta cDNA libraries were built by 5'RACE with constant-segment primers, adding sample barcodes and unique molecular identifiers. RNA was extracted from every sample with Trizol reagent. Amplification of the libraries took two PCR steps, and the second step added a second sample barcode plus Illumina TruSeq adapters. Sequencing of the libraries was done on an Illumina NovaSeq, producing 2 x 150 bp paired-end reads. As for the authors' bioinformatics: Reads were demultiplexed and collapsed into UMI-guided consensus sequences with migec v1.2.7. With mixcr v2.1.11, UMI consensuses were aligned to TRA and TRB V and J templates and assembled into clonotypes. A clonotype was counted as expanded or contracted only when both edgeR and NoisET called the clonotype significant, with the noise models trained on biological replicates. edgeR calls used a false discovery rate-adjusted p below 0.01 and a log2 fold-change threshold of 1. As an exploratory analysis of dynamics, max-normalized trajectories of the 1000 most abundant clonotypes were examined by PCA with hierarchical clustering. Separately sequenced CD4+ and CD8+ repertoires were used to assign the CD4 or CD8 phenotype of responding clones. In-frame beta chains were kept once TCRdb had trimmed the public reads at Q25 with fastp and called clones with MiXCR. CDR3 protein sequences are deduplicated, and each keeps its most common genes and DNA. The V and J calls follow TCRdb's processing rather than the paper's. Present in this sample are about 30,000 distinct CDR3 sequences, approximately 12% of which were seen just once. Roughly 15% of the sample goes to the ten largest clones.

CDR1 and CDR2 are drawn from the germline V gene (reference sequence): SEHNR, FQNEAQ. The CDR3 runs 14 residues from the cysteine to the phenylalanine. Solely the CDR3 DNA is kept, with 42 bases framed from the first base. V is shortened by 11 bases, J by 0 bases, and the region joining them spans 15 bases. Points on this clonotype: The clone's antigen remains unknown. Qualities for individual bases were not recorded, and no much larger clone is one base off.

The sequence derives from an adult woman who had mild COVID-19 (a few samples of this study predate the infection). The sample titles of this study are shuffled in the database, so cell type and time point are left out; the donor was told from shared clones. The receptor chain draws on TRBV7-9 and TRBJ2-3; the D assignment is uncertain and may be TRBD1 or TRBD2, with 6 bases supporting each. The sequenced sample consisted of PBMCs or a T cell subset sorted from them (not recorded which). The CDR3 has the sequence CAGLPGASTDTQYF. The nucleotides read TGTGCCGGCCTACCGGGGGCAAGCACAGATACGCAGTATTTT.